A single sample is the source of the 11 T cell receptor beta chains below, sequenced in a study of OX40 agonist ivuxolimab in advanced cancers. Clones were read by immunoSEQ multiplex PCR, and TCRdb kept only the in-frame ones, dropping some. The table lists more than 45,000 clones, around nine tenths of them singletons, with about 7.8% in the top ten. The sequencing used CD4+ or CD8+ T cells sorted from blood, collected in a trial of the OX40 agonist ivuxolimab. The origin of the receptors is an adult with an advanced solid tumor such as melanoma, head and neck, liver or kidney cancer.

This clone was counted between two and nine times. The chain has TRBV6-6 and TRBJ1-1, with D unclear. V was trimmed by 3 bases and J by 6 bases, leaving 8 bases between them. Looked up from germline, CDR1 is MNHNY and CDR2 is SVGAGI (reference sequence). The CDR3 is 12 amino acids. The CDR3 DNA follows: TGTGCCAGCAGTTATAAGTACGCTGAAGCTTTCTTT. Protein sequence: CASSYKYAEAFF.

The chain couples TRBV4-1 to TRBJ1-6, with no clear D. The CDR3 has 17 amino acids. CDR1 is MGHRA, CDR2 YSYEKL, per germline. V was clipped by 1 base and J by 0 bases, with 10 bases between them. CDR3: CASSQGRPDSYNSPLHF. The CDR3 nucleotides read TGCGCCAGCAGCCAAGGTAGACCGGACTCCTATAATTCACCCCTCCACTTT.

V is TRBV6-1 and J is TRBJ2-4; the match to TRBD1 covers 8 bases. The V gene's germline CDR1 is MNHNS and CDR2 SASEGT. With 5 bases clipped from V and 4 bases from J, the junction kept 4 bases outside the gene matches. This CDR3 contains 14 residues. The CDR3 is CASSPTGGKNIQYF. CDR3 sequence (DNA): TGTGCCAGCAGTCCCACAGGGGGGAAAAACATTCAGTACTTC.

The chain recombines TRBV19 with TRBJ1-3, with 10 bases matching TRBD1. V lost 5 bases and J lost 4; bases outside the gene matches: 8. Germline lookup yields CDR1 LNHDA and CDR2 SQIVND (reference sequence). The CDR3 runs to 16 residues. The CDR3 loop reads CASSPQTGGIGNTIYF. Written as DNA, the CDR3 is TGTGCCAGTAGTCCCCAGACAGGGGGCATCGGAAACACCATATATTTT.

Only a few counts were recorded for this clone. This sequence joins TRBV7-2 and TRBJ2-7, with 9 positions matching TRBD2. V gave up 9 bases and J gave up 2 bases; unmatched junction bases: 8. The CDR3 covers 14 residues. Germline CDR1 and CDR2: SGHTA and FQGNSA. DNA for the CDR3: TGTGCCAGTATAGCGGGGGTGGGTCCCTACGAGCAGTACTTC. Residues: CASIAGVGPYEQYF.

The J gene is TRBJ2-5, the V gene TRBV2; D is ambiguous. The V gene's germline CDR1 is SNHLY and CDR2 FYNNEI. The V and J ends lost 8 bases and 6 bases respectively, with 7 bases between them. The CDR3 runs 10 residues. Written as DNA, the CDR3 is TGTGCCAGCGGGTGGAAGACCCAGTACTTC. It translates to CASGWKTQYF.

The chain recombines TRBV19 with TRBJ1-5; D not resolved. This CDR3 has 17 residues. Germline-derived CDR1 and CDR2 are LNHDA and SQIVND (reference sequence). Between the trimmed V and J ends, which lost 4 bases and 0 bases, there was a span of 16 bases. CDR3 DNA: TGTGCCAGTAGTACTAGCTTAAGACGGTTTAGCAATCAGCCCCAGCATTTT. Translated: CASSTSLRRFSNQPQHF. Drawing the rest from reference TRBV19 and TRBJ1-5, the complete variable domain is DGGITQSPKYLFRKEGQNVTLSCEQNLNHDAMYWYRQDPGQGLRLIYYSQIVNDFQKGDIAEGYSVSREKKESFPLTVTSAQKNPTAFYLCASSTSLRRFSNQPQHFGDGTRLSIL.

This chain joins TRBV30 and TRBJ2-1; 10 positions match TRBD2. This CDR3 has 13 amino acids. From germline, CDR1 is GTSNPN and CDR2 SVGIG (reference sequence). V lost 1 base, J lost 14 bases, and 8 bases stayed unmatched. The CDR3 sequence is CAWSALAGVRKFF. The CDR3 bases are TGTGCCTGGAGTGCCCTAGCGGGAGTTAGGAAGTTCTTC.

The genes are TRBV27 and TRBJ2-1; the D call may be TRBD1 or TRBD2 (5 bases each). V lost 5 bases to trimming and J lost 9 bases, with 20 bases between them. The CDR3 loop spans 15 amino acids. CDR1 is MNHEY and CDR2 is SMNVEV in the germline V gene (reference sequence). In DNA form, the CDR3 reads TGTGCCAGCAGTGCCCAAGGGCCTGGGGACGCTGAGCAGTTCTTC. It is translated as CASSAQGPGDAEQFF.

The chain joins TRBV5-8 to TRBJ1-1; D gene uncertain. The V end was cut by 9 bases, the J end by 0 bases, with 12 bases between. The CDR3 is 13 residues long. Germline V gives CDR1 SGHTS, CDR2 YDEGEE. The CDR3 coding sequence is TGTGCCAATAAACGGCGAATGAACACTGAAGCTTTCTTT. As protein: CANKRRMNTEAFF.

The chain employs TRBV5-4 and TRBJ2-7; TRBD1 matches at 9 bases. Germline loops: CDR1 SGHNT, CDR2 YYREEE (reference sequence). The CDR3 runs 14 residues. V lost 4 bases to trimming and J lost 5 bases; unmatched junction nucleotides: 7. CDR3: CASSKQGAVHEQYF. The CDR3 DNA is TGTGCCAGCAGCAAACAGGGGGCGGTGCACGAGCAGTACTTC.